The 21 T cell receptor beta chains listed next were all sequenced from one sample in a study of Tregs in tolerant kidney transplant recipients (dated 2019 in TCRdb). The library was produced with the immunoSEQ multiplex PCR assay. Here the immuneACCESS table is served through TCRdb, limited to in-frame sequences with V and J called. Missing clones are a known gap in these copies; in checked studies unresolved V genes cover under half, and the rest lacks a known reason. Across this sample there are 90,000 or so clones, with approximately 94% seen only once. Clones ranked in the top ten supply over 3.5% of the sample. The sample taken for sequencing was CD8+ T cells from blood. The receptors originated from a human donor in good health.

The chain carries TRBV5-1 and TRBJ2-7, with 7 bases matching TRBD1. Trimming at V came to 7 bases and at J to 2 bases, leaving 9 bases not matched to a gene. The CDR3 is 14 residues long. Germline V gene sequence: CDR1 SGHRS, CDR2 YFSETQ. The CDR3 DNA sequence: TGCGCCAGCGCTTCGGGACAGACAACCTACGAGCAGTACTTC. Protein product: CASASGQTTYEQYF.

This rearrangement joins TRBV6-5 to TRBJ2-5, with 7 bases that match TRBD1. V was pared by 6 bases and J by 4 bases, with 8 bases of the junction left unmatched. In germline, CDR1 is MNHEY, CDR2 SVGAGI. CDR3 size: 14 residues. This chain's CDR3 is CASSWAQGSETQYF. The CDR3 region has the DNA TGTGCCAGCAGCTGGGCACAGGGGTCAGAGACCCAGTACTTC.

This chain connects TRBV12-2 to TRBJ2-3; the table's D call, TRBD2, was not checked against the DNA. TRBV12-2 is given as a pseudogene. The CDR3 runs to 18 residues. The CDR3 loop is CASRPPGTSASSTDTQYF. CDR3 coding DNA: TGTGCAAGTCGCCCCCCAGGGACTAGCGCTAGTAGCACAGATACGCAGTATTTT.

The rearrangement uses TRBV7-9 and TRBJ2-3, with 7 bases aligning to TRBD2. Germline V gives CDR1 SEHNR, CDR2 FQNEAQ (reference sequence). The CDR3 is 16 residues long. V shed 1 base, J shed 4 bases, and the junction held 8 bases outside the gene matches. This CDR3 is CASSLGGGLPPDTQYF. The CDR3 DNA is TGTGCCAGCAGCTTAGGGGGGGGACTTCCCCCAGATACGCAGTATTTT.

J is TRBJ2-1 and V is TRBV5-1, with unresolved D. Per germline, CDR1 SGHRS and CDR2 YFSETQ. Trimming pared 2 bases from V and 0 bases from J, leaving 9 bases between. The CDR3 spans 15 residues. This CDR3 is CASSFELGSYNEQFF. CDR3 bases: TGCGCCAGCAGCTTTGAACTTGGCTCCTACAATGAGCAGTTCTTC.

The rearrangement uses TRBV5-5 and TRBJ2-4, with 8 bases aligning to TRBD2. Germline trimming cut 1 base from V and 0 bases from J; bases unmatched to any gene: 6. In germline, CDR1 is SGHKS, CDR2 YYEKEE (reference sequence). This CDR3 comprises 17 residues. The CDR3 coding sequence is TGTGCCAGCAGCTTGCTACTAGCGGAGATAGCCAAAAACATTCAGTACTTC. Translated: CASSLLLAEIAKNIQYF.

This chain connects TRBV25-1 to TRBJ2-3, with D tentatively TRBD2 (5 bases). The CDR3 extends over 13 amino acids. Germline CDR1 is MGHDK and CDR2 is SYGVNS. With 8 bases removed from V and 5 bases from J, the gap between germline ends came to 14 bases. The chain's CDR3 is CASGVDWEDTQYF. DNA of the CDR3: TGTGCCAGCGGAGTGGACTGGGAAGATACGCAGTATTTT. Supplemented by reference TRBV25-1 and TRBJ2-3, the full variable domain reads EADIYQTPRYLVIGTGKKITLECSQTMGHDKMYWYQQDPGMELHLIHYSYGVNSTEKGDLSSESTVSRIRTEHFPLTLESARPSHTSQYLCASGVDWEDTQYFGPGTRLTVL.

The genes are TRBV7-9 and TRBJ1-4; TRBD1 matches at 8 bases. The CDR3 length is 15 residues. Germline assignment: CDR1 SEHNR and CDR2 FQNEAQ (reference sequence). Trimming removed 3 bases from V and 6 bases from J; junction bases left unmatched: 6. DNA for the CDR3: TGTGCCAGCAGCTTCCCGGACAGGGCCGATGAAAAACTGTTTTTT. Amino acid sequence: CASSFPDRADEKLFF. Drawing the rest from reference TRBV7-9 and TRBJ1-4, the complete variable domain is DTGVSQNPRHKITKRGQNVTFRCDPISEHNRLYWYRQTLGQGPEFLTYFQNEAQLEKSRLLSDRFSAERPKGSFSTLEIQRTEQGDSAMYLCASSFPDRADEKLFFGSGTQLSVL.

The rearrangement joins TRBV13 to TRBJ1-2; TRBD1 aligns across 9 bases. CDR3 length: 17 residues. After removal of 3 bases from V and 4 bases from J, the junction contained 12 bases not matched to a gene. Per germline, CDR1 PRHDT and CDR2 FYEKMQ (reference sequence). Here the CDR3 reads CASSLQGTGTVSYGYTF. Written as DNA, the CDR3 is TGTGCCAGCAGCTTGCAGGGGACAGGGACAGTCAGCTATGGCTACACCTTC.

This CDR3 reads CASSSTLGSRLDTYEQYF. CDR3 DNA: TGTGCCAGCAGCTCGACTCTGGGGAGCAGGCTCGATACCTACGAGCAGTACTTC. V usage is TRBV7-9 and J usage is TRBJ2-7; tentatively, D is TRBD2 (5 bases). This CDR3 spans 18 amino acids. V lost 4 bases to trimming and J lost 2 bases, with 24 bases between them. Germline-derived CDR1 and CDR2 are SEHNR and FQNEAQ (reference sequence).

CDR3 sequence: CASSLGLAGRETQYF. DNA for the CDR3: TGTGCCAGCAGCTTAGGGCTAGCGGGAAGGGAGACCCAGTACTTC. The rearrangement links TRBV11-3 to TRBJ2-5; 9 bases map to TRBD2. The germline CDR1 and CDR2 sequences are SGHNT and YENEEA. Trimming cost V 1 base and J 5 bases; bases outside gene matches: 5. The CDR3 sequence is 15 residues long.

The chain has TRBV10-2 and TRBJ2-1, with 9 bases that match TRBD1. The CDR3 sequence is 14 residues long. The ends lost 6 bases at V and 5 bases at J; junction bases unmatched: 5. The germline CDR1 and CDR2 sequences are WSHSY and SAAADI. CDR3 coding DNA: TGCGCCAGCAGCGGGGGACAGGGAGACAATGAGCAGTTCTTC. Protein: CASSGGQGDNEQFF.

The chain has TRBV7-9 and TRBJ1-2; maybe TRBD1 (5 bases). V gave up 7 bases and J gave up 2 bases, with 11 bases separating them. CDR3 length equals 13 residues. Germline V gene lookup returns CDR1 SEHNR and CDR2 FQNEAQ (reference sequence). CDR3 coding DNA: TGTGCCAGCACCCAGCCAGGGAACTATGGCTACACCTTC. It is translated as CASTQPGNYGYTF.

CDR3 protein: CASSEFVGLYEQYF. The CDR3 nucleotides are TGTGCCAGCAGTGAATTTGTAGGGCTCTACGAGCAGTACTTC. The rearrangement joins TRBV6-5 to TRBJ2-7; D not certain. Trimming stripped 5 bases from V and 3 bases from J, with 14 bases between. Germline CDR1 reads MNHEY; CDR2 reads SVGAGI. The length of the CDR3 is 14 residues.

The chain has TRBV18 and TRBJ1-2; possible D gene TRBD1, 5 bases. The V end was cut by 2 bases, the J end by 0 bases, with 16 bases between. Germline CDR1 reads KGHSH; CDR2 reads LQKENI. The CDR3 spans 17 residues. The CDR3 DNA reads as TGTGCCAGCTCACCAAGGGACGGAGTTGATGCTAACTATGGCTACACCTTC. Its translation: CASSPRDGVDANYGYTF.

This chain links TRBV10-3 with TRBJ1-6; TRBD1 matches 7 bases. This CDR3 contains 13 residues. The ends lost 9 bases at V and 10 bases at J; junction bases unmatched: 9. Per germline, CDR1 ENHRY and CDR2 SYGVKD. Here the CDR3 reads CAIAGTERSPLHF. For the CDR3, the DNA is TGTGCCATAGCCGGGACAGAGAGATCACCCCTCCACTTT.

The CDR3 nucleotides are TGTGCCAGTAGGCTATTGGCAGCGGGAGGGCCAGATACGCAGTATTTT. As protein: CASRLLAAGGPDTQYF. The V gene is TRBV19, the J gene TRBJ2-3; TRBD2 aligns across 10 bases. Per germline, CDR1 LNHDA and CDR2 SQIVND (reference sequence). V was pared by 6 bases and J by 4 bases, with 10 bases of the junction left unmatched. This CDR3 is 16 amino acids long.

This chain connects TRBV7-9 to TRBJ1-1; 10 bases align to TRBD1. J lost 7 bases, V lost 5 bases, and 4 bases had no gene match. This CDR3 spans 13 amino acids. Germline V lookup: CDR1 SEHNR, CDR2 FQNEAQ (reference sequence). The CDR3 region has the DNA TGTGCCAGCAGCACCGGACAGGGGGTTGAAGCTTTCTTT. Amino acids: CASSTGQGVEAFF.

The rearrangement uses TRBV7-8 and TRBJ2-5; the D gene is possibly TRBD2 (6 bases). CDR1 and CDR2 (germline): SGHVS, FQNEAQ. The germline V and J ends were trimmed by 5 bases and 1 base, with 14 bases remaining between them. The CDR3 is made up of 15 amino acids. The chain's CDR3 is CASSLTLAPQETQYF. The CDR3 region has the DNA TGTGCCAGCAGCCTTACTCTAGCGCCCCAAGAGACCCAGTACTTC.

Details on this clone: A read error is likely, as this CDR3 ends without the conserved phenylalanine or tryptophan. The chain joins TRBV19 to TRBJ2-7; D not resolved. CDR1 and CDR2 from the germline V gene are LNHDA and SQIVND (reference sequence). V was clipped by 1 base and J by 1 base, with 8 bases between them. This CDR3 is 14 amino acids long. Here the CDR3 reads CASSIAGLSYEQYL. The CDR3, as DNA: TGTGCCAGTAGTATAGCGGGCTTGTCCTACGAGCAGTACTTA.

The J gene is TRBJ2-5, the V gene TRBV6-5, with D possibly TRBD1 on 6 matching bases. Germline V gene lookup returns CDR1 MNHEY and CDR2 SVGAGI. CDR3 size: 15 residues. Between the trimmed V and J ends, which lost 0 bases and 1 base, there was a span of 9 bases. This chain's CDR3 is CASSYSTGIQETQYF. The CDR3 nucleotides are TGTGCCAGCAGTTACTCCACAGGGATCCAAGAGACCCAGTACTTC.